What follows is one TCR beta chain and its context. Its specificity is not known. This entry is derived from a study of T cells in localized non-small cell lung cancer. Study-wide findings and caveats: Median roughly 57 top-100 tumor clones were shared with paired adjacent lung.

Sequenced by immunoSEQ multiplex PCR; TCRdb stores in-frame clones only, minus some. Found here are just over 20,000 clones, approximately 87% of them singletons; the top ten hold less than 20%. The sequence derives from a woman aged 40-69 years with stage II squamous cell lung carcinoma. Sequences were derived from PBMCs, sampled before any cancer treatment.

The CDR3 here is CASIPGGIITEAFF. The CDR3 region has the DNA TGTGCCAGCATACCAGGGGGGATTATTACTGAAGCTTTCTTT. The J gene is TRBJ1-1, the V gene TRBV28, with TRBD1 matching 7 bases. The CDR3 is 14 amino acids. From germline, CDR1 is MDHEN and CDR2 SYDVKM. Trimming took 7 bases from V and 5 from J; bases not matched to a gene: 10.